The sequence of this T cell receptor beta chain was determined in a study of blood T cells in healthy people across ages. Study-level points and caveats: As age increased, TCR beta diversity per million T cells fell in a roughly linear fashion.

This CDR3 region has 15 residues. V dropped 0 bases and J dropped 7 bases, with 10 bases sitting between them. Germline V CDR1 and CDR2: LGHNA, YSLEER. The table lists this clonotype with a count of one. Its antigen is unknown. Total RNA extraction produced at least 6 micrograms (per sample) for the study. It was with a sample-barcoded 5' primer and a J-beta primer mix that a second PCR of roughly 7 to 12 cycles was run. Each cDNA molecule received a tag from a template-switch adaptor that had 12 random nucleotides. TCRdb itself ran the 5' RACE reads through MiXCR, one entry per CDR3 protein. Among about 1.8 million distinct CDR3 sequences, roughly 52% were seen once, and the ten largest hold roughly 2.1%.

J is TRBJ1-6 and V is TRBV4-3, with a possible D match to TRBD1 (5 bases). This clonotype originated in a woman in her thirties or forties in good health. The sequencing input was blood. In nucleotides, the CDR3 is TGCGCCAGCAGCCAAGACTTACCAGGGAATTCACCCCTCCACTTT. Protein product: CASSQDLPGNSPLHF.